The clone carrying this T cell receptor (beta chain) was observed a single time. This entry comes from a study of PD-L1 blockade in urothelial cancer. Study-wide context: It was at 3 weeks (second dose) and 6 weeks after treatment start that blood was analyzed. Reported median T cell count for blood samples was 120,000 to 150,000.

TCR analog templates of synthetic origin were spiked into each PCR. TCRdb's copy holds only in-frame clones and misses some; the assay was immunoSEQ multiplex PCR. The sample holds 90,000 to 120,000 clones; around 85% are singletons and the top ten take roughly 2.3%. The CDR3 length is 15 residues. Germline CDR1 LNHDA, CDR2 SQIVND (reference sequence). V lost 5 bases, J lost 1 base, and 13 bases lay in between. The clonotype comes from a man aged 45-65 years with urothelial cancer. Material: PBMCs, obtained around atezolizumab (anti-PD-L1) treatment. The rearrangement joins TRBV19 to TRBJ2-3, with a weak D call TRBD1 (5 bases). CDR3 DNA sequence: TGTGCCAGTAGTCCAGGGATATTTGGCACAGATACGCAGTATTTT. Residues: CASSPGIFGTDTQYF.